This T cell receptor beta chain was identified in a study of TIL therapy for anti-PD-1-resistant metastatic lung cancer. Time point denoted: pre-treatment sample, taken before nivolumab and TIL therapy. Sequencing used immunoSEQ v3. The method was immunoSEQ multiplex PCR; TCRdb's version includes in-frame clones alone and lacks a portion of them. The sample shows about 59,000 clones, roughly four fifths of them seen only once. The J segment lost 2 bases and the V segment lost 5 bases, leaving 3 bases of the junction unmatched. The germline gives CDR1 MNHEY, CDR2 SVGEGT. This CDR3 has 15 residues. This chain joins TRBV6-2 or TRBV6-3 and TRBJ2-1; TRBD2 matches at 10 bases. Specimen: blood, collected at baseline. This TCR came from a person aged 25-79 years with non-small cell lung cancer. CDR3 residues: CASSQTSGAYNEQFF. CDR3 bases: TGTGCCAGCAGTCAAACTAGCGGGGCCTACAATGAGCAGTTCTTC.